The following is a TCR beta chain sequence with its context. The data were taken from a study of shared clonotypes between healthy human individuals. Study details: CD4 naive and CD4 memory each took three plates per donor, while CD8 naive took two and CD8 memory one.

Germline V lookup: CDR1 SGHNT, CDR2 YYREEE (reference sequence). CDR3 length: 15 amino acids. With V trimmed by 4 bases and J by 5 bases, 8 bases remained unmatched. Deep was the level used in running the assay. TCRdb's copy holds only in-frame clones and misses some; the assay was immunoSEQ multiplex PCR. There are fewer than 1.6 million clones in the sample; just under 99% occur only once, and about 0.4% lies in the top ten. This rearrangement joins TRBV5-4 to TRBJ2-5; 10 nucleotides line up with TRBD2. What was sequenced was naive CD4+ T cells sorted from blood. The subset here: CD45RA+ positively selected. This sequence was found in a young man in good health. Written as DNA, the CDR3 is TGTGCCAGCAGCCTCACAATAGCGGGAGGTGAGACCCAGTACTTC. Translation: CASSLTIAGGETQYF.